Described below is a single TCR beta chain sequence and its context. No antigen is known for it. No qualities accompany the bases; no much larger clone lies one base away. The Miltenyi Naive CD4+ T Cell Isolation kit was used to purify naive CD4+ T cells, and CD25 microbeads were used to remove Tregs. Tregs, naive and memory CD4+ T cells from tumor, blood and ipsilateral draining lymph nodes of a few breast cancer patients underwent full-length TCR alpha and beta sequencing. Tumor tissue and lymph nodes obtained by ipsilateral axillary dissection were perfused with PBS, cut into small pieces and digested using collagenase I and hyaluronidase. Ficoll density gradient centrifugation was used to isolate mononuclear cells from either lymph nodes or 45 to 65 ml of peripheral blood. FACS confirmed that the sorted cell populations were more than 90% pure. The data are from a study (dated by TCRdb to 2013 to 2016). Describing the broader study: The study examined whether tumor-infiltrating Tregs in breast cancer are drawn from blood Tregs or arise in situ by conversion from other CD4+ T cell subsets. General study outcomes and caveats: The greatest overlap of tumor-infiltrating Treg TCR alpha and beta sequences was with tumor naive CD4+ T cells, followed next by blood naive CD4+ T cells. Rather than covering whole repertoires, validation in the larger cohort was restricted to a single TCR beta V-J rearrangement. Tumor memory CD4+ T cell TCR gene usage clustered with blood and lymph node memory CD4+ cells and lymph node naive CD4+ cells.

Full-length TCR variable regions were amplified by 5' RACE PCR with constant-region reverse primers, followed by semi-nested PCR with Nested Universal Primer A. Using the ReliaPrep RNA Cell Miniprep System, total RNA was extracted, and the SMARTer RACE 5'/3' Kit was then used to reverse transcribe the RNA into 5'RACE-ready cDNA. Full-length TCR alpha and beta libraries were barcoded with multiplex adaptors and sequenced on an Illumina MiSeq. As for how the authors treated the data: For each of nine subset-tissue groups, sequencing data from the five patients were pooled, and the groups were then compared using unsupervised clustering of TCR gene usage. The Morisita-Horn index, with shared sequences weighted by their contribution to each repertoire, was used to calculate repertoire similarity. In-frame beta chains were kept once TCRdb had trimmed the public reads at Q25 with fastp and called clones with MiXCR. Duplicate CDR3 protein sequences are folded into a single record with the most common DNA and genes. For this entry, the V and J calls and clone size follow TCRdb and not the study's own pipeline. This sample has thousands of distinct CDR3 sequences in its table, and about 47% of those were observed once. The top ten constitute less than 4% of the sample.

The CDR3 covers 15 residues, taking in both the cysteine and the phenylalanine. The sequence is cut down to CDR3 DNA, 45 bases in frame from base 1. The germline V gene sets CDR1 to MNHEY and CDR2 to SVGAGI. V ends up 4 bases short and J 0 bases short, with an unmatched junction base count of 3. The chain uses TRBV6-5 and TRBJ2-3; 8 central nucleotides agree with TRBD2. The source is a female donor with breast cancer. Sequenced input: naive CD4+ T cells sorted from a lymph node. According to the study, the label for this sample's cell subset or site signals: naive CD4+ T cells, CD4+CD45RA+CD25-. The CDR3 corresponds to CASSFGRGSTDTQYF. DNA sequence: TGTGCCAGCAGTTTCGGGAGGGGTAGCACAGATACGCAGTATTTT.